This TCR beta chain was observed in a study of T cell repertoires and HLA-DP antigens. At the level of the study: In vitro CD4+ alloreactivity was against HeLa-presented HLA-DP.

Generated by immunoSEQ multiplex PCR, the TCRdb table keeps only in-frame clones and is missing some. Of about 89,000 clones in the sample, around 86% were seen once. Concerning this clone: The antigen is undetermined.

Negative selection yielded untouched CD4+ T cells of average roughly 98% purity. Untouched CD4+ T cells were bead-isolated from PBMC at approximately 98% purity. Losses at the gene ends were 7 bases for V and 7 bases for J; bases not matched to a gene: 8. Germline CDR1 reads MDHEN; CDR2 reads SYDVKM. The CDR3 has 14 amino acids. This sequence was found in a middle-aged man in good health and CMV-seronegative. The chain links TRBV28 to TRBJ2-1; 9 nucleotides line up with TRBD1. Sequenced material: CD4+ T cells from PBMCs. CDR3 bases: TGTGCCAGCATTCGGGACAGGGTGAGGAATGAGCAGTTCTTC. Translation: CASIRDRVRNEQFF.